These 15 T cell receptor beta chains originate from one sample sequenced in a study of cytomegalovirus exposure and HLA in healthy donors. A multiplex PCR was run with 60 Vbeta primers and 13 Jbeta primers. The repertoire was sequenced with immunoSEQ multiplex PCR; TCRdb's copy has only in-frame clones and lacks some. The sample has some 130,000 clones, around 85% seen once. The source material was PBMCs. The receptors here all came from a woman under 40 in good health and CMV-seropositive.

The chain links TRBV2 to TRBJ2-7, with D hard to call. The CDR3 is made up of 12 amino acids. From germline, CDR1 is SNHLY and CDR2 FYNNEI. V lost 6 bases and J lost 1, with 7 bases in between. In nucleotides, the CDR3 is TGTGCCAGCAGCCAGGTTTCCTACGAGCAGTACTTC. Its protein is CASSQVSYEQYF.

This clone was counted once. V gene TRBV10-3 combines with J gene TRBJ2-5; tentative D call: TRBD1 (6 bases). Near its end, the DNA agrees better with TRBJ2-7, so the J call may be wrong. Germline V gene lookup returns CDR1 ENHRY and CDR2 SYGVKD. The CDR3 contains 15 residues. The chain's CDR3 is CAISEAGQNYYEQYF. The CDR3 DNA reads TGTGCCATCAGTGAGGCCGGACAGAACTACTACGAGCAGTACTTC.

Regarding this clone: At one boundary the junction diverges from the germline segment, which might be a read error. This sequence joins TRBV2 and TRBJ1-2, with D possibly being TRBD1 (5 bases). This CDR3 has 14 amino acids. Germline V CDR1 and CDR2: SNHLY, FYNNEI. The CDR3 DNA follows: TGTGCCAGCAGTGACTACCCTGGCAGGAGGGGTGTCCCCTTC. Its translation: CASSDYPGRRGVPF.

The CDR3 nucleotides are TGTGCCAGCAACCCAGGGGGGCCTTTGAACACTGAAGCTTTCTTT. Translated, it gives CASNPGGPLNTEAFF. The rearrangement joins TRBV7-2 to TRBJ1-1, with TRBD1 matching 7 bases. The CDR3 is 15 residues long. CDR1 and CDR2 from the germline V gene are SGHTA and FQGNSA. J lost 0 bases, V lost 7 bases, and 8 bases had no gene match.

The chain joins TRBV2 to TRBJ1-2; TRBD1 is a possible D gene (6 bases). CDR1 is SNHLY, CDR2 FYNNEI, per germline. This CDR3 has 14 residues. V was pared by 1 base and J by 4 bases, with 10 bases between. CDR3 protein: CASSEGNRAYGYTF. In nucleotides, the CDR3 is TGTGCCAGCAGTGAAGGGAACAGGGCCTATGGCTACACCTTC. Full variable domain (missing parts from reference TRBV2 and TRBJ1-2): EPEVTQTPSHQVTQMGQEVILRCVPISNHLYFYWYRQILGQKVEFLVSFYNNEISEKSEIFDDQFSVERPDGSNFTLKIRSTKLEDSAMYFCASSEGNRAYGYTFGSGTRLTVV.

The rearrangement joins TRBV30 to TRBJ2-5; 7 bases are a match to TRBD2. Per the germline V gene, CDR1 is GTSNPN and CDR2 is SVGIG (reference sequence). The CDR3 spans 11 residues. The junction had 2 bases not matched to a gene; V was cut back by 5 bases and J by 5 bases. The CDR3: CAWGGGETQYF. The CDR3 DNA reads TGTGCCTGGGGGGGAGGGGAGACCCAGTACTTC.

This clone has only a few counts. The chain's CDR3 is CASMGTGVDEQFF. The CDR3 nucleotides are TGTGCCAGTATGGGGACAGGGGTCGATGAGCAGTTCTTC. The chain carries TRBV19 and TRBJ2-1; TRBD1 agrees at 10 bases. There are 13 residues in the CDR3. Trimming at V came to 7 bases and at J to 8 bases, leaving 5 bases not matched to a gene. Per the germline V gene, CDR1 is LNHDA and CDR2 is SQIVND (reference sequence). The full variable domain, in which reference TRBV19 and TRBJ2-1 provide the parts outside the CDR3, is DGGITQSPKYLFRKEGQNVTLSCEQNLNHDAMYWYRQDPGQGLRLIYYSQIVNDFQKGDIAEGYSVSREKKESFPLTVTSAQKNPTAFYLCASMGTGVDEQFFGPGTRLTVL.

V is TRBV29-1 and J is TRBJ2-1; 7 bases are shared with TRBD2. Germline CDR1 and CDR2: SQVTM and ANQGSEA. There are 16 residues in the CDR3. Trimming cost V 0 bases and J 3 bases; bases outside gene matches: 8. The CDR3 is CSVEDRGGGFYNEQFF. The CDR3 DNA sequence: TGCAGCGTTGAAGATCGGGGCGGGGGATTCTACAATGAGCAGTTCTTC.

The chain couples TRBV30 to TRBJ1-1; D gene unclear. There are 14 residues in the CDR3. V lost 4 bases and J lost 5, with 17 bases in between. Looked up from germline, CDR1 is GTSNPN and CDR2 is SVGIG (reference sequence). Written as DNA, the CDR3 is TGTGCCTGGACCGTCGATCCCTCGGGAACTGAAGCTTTCTTT. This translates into CAWTVDPSGTEAFF.

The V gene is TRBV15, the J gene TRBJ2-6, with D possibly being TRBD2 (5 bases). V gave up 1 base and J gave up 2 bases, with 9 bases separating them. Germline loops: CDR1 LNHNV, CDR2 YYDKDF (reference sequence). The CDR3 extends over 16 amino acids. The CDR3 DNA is TGTGCCACCAGCAGAGTTGAGGGTACTGGGGCCAACGTCCTGACTTTC. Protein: CATSRVEGTGANVLTF.

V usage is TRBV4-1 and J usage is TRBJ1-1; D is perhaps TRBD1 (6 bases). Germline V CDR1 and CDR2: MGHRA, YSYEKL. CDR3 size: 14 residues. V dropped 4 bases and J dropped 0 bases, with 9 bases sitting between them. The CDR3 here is CASSPGQLNTEAFF. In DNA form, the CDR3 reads TGCGCCAGCAGCCCCGGACAGTTGAACACTGAAGCTTTCTTT.

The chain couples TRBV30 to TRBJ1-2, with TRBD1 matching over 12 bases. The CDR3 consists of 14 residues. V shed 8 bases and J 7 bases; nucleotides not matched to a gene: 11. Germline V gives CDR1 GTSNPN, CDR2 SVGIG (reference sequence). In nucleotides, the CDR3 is TGTGCCCGGCTACCGGGACAGGGGGCCTTTGGCTACACCTTC. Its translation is CARLPGQGAFGYTF.

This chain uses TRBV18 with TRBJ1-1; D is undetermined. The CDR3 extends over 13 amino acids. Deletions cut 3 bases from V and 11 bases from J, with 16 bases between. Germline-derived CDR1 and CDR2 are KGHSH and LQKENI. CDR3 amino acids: CASSPLGLKVAFF. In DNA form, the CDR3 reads TGTGCCAGCTCACCCCTTGGCCTCAAAGTCGCTTTCTTT. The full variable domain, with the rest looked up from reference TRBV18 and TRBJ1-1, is NAGVMQNPRHLVRRRGQEARLRCSPMKGHSHVYWYRQLPEEGLKFMVYLQKENIIDESGMPKERFSAEFPKEGPSILRIQQVVRGDSAAYFCASSPLGLKVAFFGQGTRLTVV.

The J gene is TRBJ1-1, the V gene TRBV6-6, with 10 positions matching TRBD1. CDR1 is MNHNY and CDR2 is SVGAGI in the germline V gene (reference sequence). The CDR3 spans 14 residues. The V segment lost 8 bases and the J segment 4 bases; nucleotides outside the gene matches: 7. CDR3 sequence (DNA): TGTGCCAGCGGGGGGGGGACAGGGGCCACTGAAGCTTTCTTT. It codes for CASGGGTGATEAFF.

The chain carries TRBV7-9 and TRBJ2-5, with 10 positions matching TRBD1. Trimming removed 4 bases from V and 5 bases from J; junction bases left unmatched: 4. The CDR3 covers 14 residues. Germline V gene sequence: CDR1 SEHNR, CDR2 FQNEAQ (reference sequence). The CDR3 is CASSYRDRGETQYF. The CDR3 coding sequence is TGTGCCAGCAGCTATCGGGACAGGGGCGAGACCCAGTACTTC. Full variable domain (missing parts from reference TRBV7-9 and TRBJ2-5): DTGVSQNPRHKITKRGQNVTFRCDPISEHNRLYWYRQTLGQGPEFLTYFQNEAQLEKSRLLSDRFSAERPKGSFSTLEIQRTEQGDSAMYLCASSYRDRGETQYFGPGTRLLVL.